Listed below are T cell receptor beta chains from one sample, sequenced in a study of blood T cell repertoires in COVID-19. Clones were sequenced by immunoSEQ multiplex PCR, and TCRdb holds only the in-frame ones, with some missing. The sample yields approximately 160,000 clones, about 85% seen once. Sample: peripheral blood. Receptors originate from a man aged 55 to 70 who had recovered from COVID-19. Both conserved end residues are part of each CDR3. D genes are given only for firm matches. Not all rows give a size; the values are once, few, many and, for expanded clones, a class.

CDR3: CASSQEAPGIYEQFF; DNA: TGCGCCAGCAGCCAAGAAGCCCCCGGGATATATGAGCAGTTCTTC; size: NA; D: NA; J: TRBJ2-1; V: TRBV4-1
CDR3: CASSPPTSGFQETQYF; DNA: TGTGCCAGCAGCCCACCGACTAGCGGCTTTCAAGAGACCCAGTACTTC; size: NA; D: TRBD2; J: TRBJ2-5; V: TRBV7-2
CDR3: CASSPGTDYGYTF; DNA: TGTGCCAGCAGCCCCGGGACAGACTATGGCTACACCTTC; size: NA; D: TRBD1; J: TRBJ1-2; V: TRBV11-2
CDR3: CASSPAGSTQYF; DNA: TGTGCCAGCAGTCCCGCGGGGAGCACGCAGTATTTT; size: once; D: NA; J: TRBJ2-3; V: TRBV12-3/TRBV12-4
CDR3: CASSQVRAGTNEQFF; DNA: TGTGCCAGCAGCCAAGTTCGAGCGGGGACCAATGAGCAGTTCTTC; size: NA; D: TRBD2; J: TRBJ2-1; V: TRBV3-1/TRBV3-2
CDR3: CASSKGLAGGNEQFF; DNA: TGTGCCAGCAGCAAAGGGCTAGCGGGGGGGAATGAGCAGTTCTTC; size: NA; D: NA; J: TRBJ2-1; V: TRBV21-1
CDR3: CASSPGGQGYGYTF; DNA: TGTGCCAGCAGCCCCGGGGGGCAGGGCTATGGCTACACCTTC; size: NA; D: NA; J: TRBJ1-2; V: TRBV7-2
CDR3: CASSVDVDSFNSPLHF; DNA: TGTGCCAGCAGCGTAGATGTAGATTCTTTTAATTCACCCCTCCACTTT; size: NA; D: NA; J: TRBJ1-6; V: TRBV9
CDR3: CASSSRGLQGKLFF; DNA: TGTGCCAGCAGCAGCAGAGGACTCCAAGGAAAACTGTTTTTT; size: NA; D: NA; J: TRBJ1-4; V: TRBV3-1/TRBV3-2
CDR3: CASSPLGGESSPLHF; DNA: TGTGCCAGCAGCCCCCTCGGGGGGGAATCTTCACCCCTCCACTTT; size: NA; D: NA; J: TRBJ1-6; V: TRBV9
CDR3: CASRTTGMTGFDTEAFF; DNA: TGTGCCAGCAGAACCACGGGGATGACAGGGTTCGACACTGAAGCTTTCTTT; size: NA; D: TRBD1; J: TRBJ1-1; V: TRBV7-9
CDR3: CASSPYDRGSLNQPQHF; DNA: TGTGCCAGCAGTCCCTATGACAGGGGGAGCCTCAATCAGCCCCAGCATTTT; size: NA; D: TRBD1; J: TRBJ1-5; V: TRBV6-2/TRBV6-3
CDR3: CASSQHRTGEQYF; DNA: TGTGCCAGCAGCCAACACCGAACGGGCGAGCAGTACTTC; size: many; D: NA; J: TRBJ2-7; V: TRBV7-9
CDR3: CASRRDRVDGYTF; DNA: TGTGCCAGCAGAAGGGACAGGGTAGATGGCTACACCTTC; size: once; D: TRBD1; J: TRBJ1-2; V: TRBV27
CDR3: CASSFGAGGTDTQYF; DNA: TGTGCCAGCAGCTTCGGAGCGGGGGGAACAGATACGCAGTATTTT; size: NA; D: TRBD2; J: TRBJ2-3; V: TRBV13
CDR3: CASSEWGRGAFF; DNA: TGTGCCAGCAGTGAATGGGGCCGAGGAGCTTTCTTT; size: once; D: NA; J: TRBJ1-1; V: TRBV2
CDR3: CASSTPSGDLLRTDTQYF; DNA: TGTGCCAGCAGCACCCCTAGCGGGGACTTACTCCGCACAGATACGCAGTATTTT; size: NA; D: TRBD2; J: TRBJ2-3; V: TRBV5-6
CDR3: CAISDIQGSNQPQHF; DNA: TGTGCCATCAGTGATATACAGGGGAGCAATCAGCCCCAGCATTTT; size: NA; D: TRBD1; J: TRBJ1-5; V: TRBV10-3
CDR3: CASSPSAGGSYNEQFF; DNA: TGTGCCAGCTCACCATCAGCGGGGGGTTCCTACAATGAGCAGTTCTTC; size: NA; D: TRBD2; J: TRBJ2-1; V: TRBV18
CDR3: CASSGQPQETQYF; DNA: TGTGCCAGCAGTGGGCAGCCCCAAGAGACCCAGTACTTC; size: NA; D: NA; J: TRBJ2-5; V: TRBV12-3/TRBV12-4
CDR3: CASSKNRGLTEAFF; DNA: TGTGCCAGCAGCAAAAACAGGGGGCTAACTGAAGCTTTCTTT; size: once; D: TRBD1; J: TRBJ1-1; V: TRBV5-5
CDR3: CASSGTGGSYEQYF; DNA: TGTGCCAGTAGTGGAACAGGGGGTTCGTACGAGCAGTACTTC; size: few; D: TRBD1; J: TRBJ2-7; V: TRBV19
CDR3: CASSLDPPYRYGANVLTF; DNA: TGTGCCAGCAGCTTGGACCCGCCCTACAGGTATGGGGCCAACGTCCTGACTTTC; size: NA; D: NA; J: TRBJ2-6; V: TRBV5-6
CDR3: CASSSSGTGSTGELFF; DNA: TGCGCCAGCAGCTCATCCGGGACAGGGTCCACCGGGGAGCTGTTTTTT; size: NA; D: TRBD1; J: TRBJ2-2; V: TRBV5-1
CDR3: CAISESTGKSHGYTF; DNA: TGTGCCATCAGTGAGTCGACAGGGAAGAGTCATGGCTACACCTTC; size: once; D: TRBD1; J: TRBJ1-2; V: TRBV10-3
CDR3: CASRLDSGGGYTF; DNA: TGTGCCAGTCGCCTGGACAGCGGAGGTGGCTACACCTTC; size: once; D: NA; J: TRBJ1-2; V: TRBV19
CDR3: CASSLRGRGYEQYF; DNA: TGTGCCAGCAGCTTGCGTGGGCGCGGGTACGAGCAGTACTTC; size: NA; D: NA; J: TRBJ2-7; V: TRBV7-8
CDR3: CAISVGTGEEGDTQYF; DNA: TGTGCCATCAGTGTAGGGACAGGGGAGGAGGGAGATACGCAGTATTTT; size: NA; D: TRBD1; J: TRBJ2-3; V: TRBV10-3
CDR3: CASSVLNQPQHF; DNA: TGTGCCAGTAGCGTACTTAATCAGCCCCAGCATTTT; size: NA; D: NA; J: TRBJ1-5; V: TRBV19
CDR3: CASSLSGQEYGYTF; DNA: TGTGCCAGCAGCTTATCGGGACAGGAGTATGGCTACACCTTC; size: NA; D: TRBD1; J: TRBJ1-2; V: TRBV7-2
CDR3: CASSEAGQGETQYF; DNA: TGTGCCAGCAGTGAAGCGGGACAGGGGGAGACCCAGTACTTC; size: NA; D: TRBD1; J: TRBJ2-5; V: TRBV6-1
CDR3: CASSLAAQETQYF; DNA: TGTGCCAGCAGTTTGGCCGCCCAAGAGACCCAGTACTTC; size: NA; D: NA; J: TRBJ2-5; V: TRBV12-3/TRBV12-4